This entry features one TCR beta chain sequence. Its specificity is unknown. This sample is part of a study of PD-L1 blockade in urothelial cancer. Study-wide context: The patients first took atezolizumab in the mid-2010s, receiving 1,200 mg intravenously every 3 weeks. Most patients, about nine tenths of the roughly 30, were males with bladder-origin cancer.

This CDR3 is 16 amino acids long. Germline V gene sequence: CDR1 MDHEN, CDR2 SYDVKM. Trimming cost V 8 bases and J 8 bases; bases outside gene matches: 16. Study results and limitations: By 3 weeks, tumor-associated blood clones had expanded more in durable-benefit patients. A lone FFPE tumor specimen represented each patient, and none was collected right before treatment.

Measured with immunoSEQ multiplex PCR; TCRdb has only the in-frame clones, and not every one. The sample contains 35,000 to 40,000 clones, 35% to 40% of which appear only once. This specimen consisted of tumor tissue, obtained before atezolizumab (anti-PD-L1) treatment. The rearrangement joins TRBV28 to TRBJ2-1, with TRBD2 matching over 9 bases. The receptor was isolated from a man in his sixties with urothelial cancer. CDR3 nucleotides: TGTGCCAGCGCGTCTTTCGGGGCTAGCGGGATCGATGAGCAGTTCTTC. This sequence encodes CASASFGASGIDEQFF. Together with reference TRBV28 and TRBJ2-1, the CDR3 gives the full variable domain: DVKVTQSSRYLVKRTGEKVFLECVQDMDHENMFWYRQDPGLGLRLIYFSYDVKMKEKGDIPEGYSVSREKKERFSLILESASTNQTSMYLCASASFGASGIDEQFFGPGTRLTVL.